This note documents a single T cell receptor beta chain sequence. One entry per CDR3 protein results from TCRdb running MiXCR on the reads. The sample holds around 320,000 distinct CDR3 sequences, around a tenth seen once. With 4 bases clipped from V and 5 bases from J, the junction kept 11 bases outside the gene matches. The germline V gene encodes CDR1 SGHTA and CDR2 FQGNSA. The CDR3 has 16 residues. This specimen belongs to a study of T cell repertoires in cytomegalovirus infection. The specimen was PBMCs. V usage is TRBV7-2 and J usage is TRBJ1-5; 7 nucleotides align to TRBD1. The origin of this receptor is a human donor in good health (CMV status not recorded). Some clones in this sample may be carry-over from other donors' samples. The CDR3: CASSSSPDRRYQPQHF. Written as DNA, the CDR3 is TGTGCCAGCAGCTCCTCCCCGGACAGGAGGTATCAGCCCCAGCATTTT.